This T cell receptor beta chain was observed in a study of T cell repertoires in cytomegalovirus infection. Study-wide results and caveats: The response measured ex vivo was dominated by TCR beta clonotypes (HLA-C-restricted and CMV-specific).

TCRdb processed the reads anew with MiXCR; each CDR3 protein has one entry. The table shows approximately 290,000 distinct CDR3 sequences, with roughly 23% occurring only once. This clonotype was picked up a small number of times. Antigen specificity is unknown. With 4 bases removed from V and 6 bases from J, the gap between germline ends came to 9 bases. Germline V lookup: CDR1 LGHDT, CDR2 YNNKEL (reference sequence). The CDR3 is made up of 12 amino acids. Sequencing was done on a sample of PBMCs. The chain employs TRBV3-1 and TRBJ1-1; D call uncertain. The TCR originated in a human donor in good health (CMV status not recorded). Some clones in this sample may be carry-over from other donors' samples. The CDR3 DNA reads as TGTGCCAGCAGCCTCCGGGGAGCTGAAGCTTTCTTT. The encoded protein is CASSLRGAEAFF.